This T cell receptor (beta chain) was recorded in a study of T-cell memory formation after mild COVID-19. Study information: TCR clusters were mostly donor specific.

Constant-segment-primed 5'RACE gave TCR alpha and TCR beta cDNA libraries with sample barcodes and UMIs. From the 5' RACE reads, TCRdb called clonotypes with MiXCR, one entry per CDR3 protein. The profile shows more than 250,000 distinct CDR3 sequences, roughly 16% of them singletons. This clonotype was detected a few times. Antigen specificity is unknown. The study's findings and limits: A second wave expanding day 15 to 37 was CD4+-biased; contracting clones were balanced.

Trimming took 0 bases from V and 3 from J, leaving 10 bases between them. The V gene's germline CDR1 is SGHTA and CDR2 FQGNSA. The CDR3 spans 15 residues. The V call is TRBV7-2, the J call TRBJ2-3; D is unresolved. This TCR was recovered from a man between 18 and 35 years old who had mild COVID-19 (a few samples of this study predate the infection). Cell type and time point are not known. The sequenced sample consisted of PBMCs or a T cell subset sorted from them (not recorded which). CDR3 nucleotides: TGTGCCAGCAGCTTAGCGGGGTTCTCTACAGATACGCAGTATTTT. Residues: CASSLAGFSTDTQYF.